This T cell receptor (beta chain) comes out of a study of OX40 agonist ivuxolimab in advanced cancers. The wider study: Ivuxolimab, which patients received intravenously every 2 weeks, was dosed at 0.01 to 10 mg/kg. The study's findings and limits: Compared with CD4+, CD8+ T cells on average had more expanded clones. CD4+ and CD8+ T cells in blood underwent clonal expansion by week 6 at 0.1 to 3.0 mg/kg. At 0.1-3.0 mg/kg, partial responders had clonal expansion among the lowest observed.

Germline CDR1 reads ENHRY; CDR2 reads SYGVKD. The J segment lost 5 bases and the V segment lost 4 bases, leaving 1 base of the junction unmatched. This CDR3 is built from 13 residues. Sequenced by immunoSEQ multiplex PCR; TCRdb stores in-frame clones only, minus some. There are just under 85,000 clones in the sample; 75% to 90% occur only once, and less than 3.5% lies in the top ten. For this clone: Its specificity is not known.

This specimen was CD4+ or CD8+ T cells sorted from blood, taken in a trial of the OX40 agonist ivuxolimab. This chain connects TRBV10-3 to TRBJ2-1; TRBD1 aligns across 8 bases. This sequence originates from an adult with an advanced solid tumor such as melanoma, head and neck, liver or kidney cancer. The CDR3 spells CAISGGQDNEQFF. The CDR3 DNA follows: TGTGCCATCAGTGGGGGACAGGACAATGAGCAGTTCTTC.